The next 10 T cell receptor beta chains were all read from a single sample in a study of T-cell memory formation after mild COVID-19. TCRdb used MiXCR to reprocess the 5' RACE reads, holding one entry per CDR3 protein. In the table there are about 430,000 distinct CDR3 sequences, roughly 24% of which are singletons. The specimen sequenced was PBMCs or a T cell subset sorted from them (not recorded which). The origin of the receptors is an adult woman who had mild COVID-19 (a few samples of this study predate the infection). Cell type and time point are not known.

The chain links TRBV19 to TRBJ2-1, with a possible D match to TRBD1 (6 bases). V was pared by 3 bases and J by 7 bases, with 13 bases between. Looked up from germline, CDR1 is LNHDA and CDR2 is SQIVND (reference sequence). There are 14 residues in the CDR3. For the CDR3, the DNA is TGTGCCAGTAGTATGCCCTCAGGGGCTAATGAGCAGTTCTTC. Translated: CASSMPSGANEQFF.

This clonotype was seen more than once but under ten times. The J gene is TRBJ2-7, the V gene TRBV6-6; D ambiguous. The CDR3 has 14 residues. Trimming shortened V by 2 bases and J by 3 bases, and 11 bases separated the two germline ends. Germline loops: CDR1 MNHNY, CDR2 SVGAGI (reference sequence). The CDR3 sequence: CASSYARVNYEQYF. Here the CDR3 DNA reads TGTGCCAGCAGTTACGCTCGGGTAAACTACGAGCAGTACTTC.

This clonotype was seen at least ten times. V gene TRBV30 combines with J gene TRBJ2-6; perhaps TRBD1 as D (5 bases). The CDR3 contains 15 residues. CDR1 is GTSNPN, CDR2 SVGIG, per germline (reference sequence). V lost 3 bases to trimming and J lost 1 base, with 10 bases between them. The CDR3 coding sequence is TGTGCCTGGAGCGTCCAGGGATCTGGGGCCAACGTCCTGACTTTC. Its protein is CAWSVQGSGANVLTF.

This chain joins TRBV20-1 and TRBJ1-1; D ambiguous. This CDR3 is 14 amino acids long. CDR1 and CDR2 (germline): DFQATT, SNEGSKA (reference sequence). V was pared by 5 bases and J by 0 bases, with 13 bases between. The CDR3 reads CSARLEIMNTEAFF. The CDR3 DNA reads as TGCAGTGCTCGGTTGGAGATAATGAACACTGAAGCTTTCTTT.

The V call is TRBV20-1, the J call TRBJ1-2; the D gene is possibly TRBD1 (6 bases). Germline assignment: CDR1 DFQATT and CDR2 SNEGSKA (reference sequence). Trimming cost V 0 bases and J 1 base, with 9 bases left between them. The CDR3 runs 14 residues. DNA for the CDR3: TGCAGTGCTAGAGAAACAGGGAATAACTATGGCTACACCTTC. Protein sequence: CSARETGNNYGYTF.

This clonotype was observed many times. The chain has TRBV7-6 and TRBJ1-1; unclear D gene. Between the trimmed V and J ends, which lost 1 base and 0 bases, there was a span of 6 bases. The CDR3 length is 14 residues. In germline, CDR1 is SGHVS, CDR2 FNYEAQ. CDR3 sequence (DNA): TGTGCCAGCAGCTTAGAGGGTATGAACACTGAAGCTTTCTTT. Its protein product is CASSLEGMNTEAFF.

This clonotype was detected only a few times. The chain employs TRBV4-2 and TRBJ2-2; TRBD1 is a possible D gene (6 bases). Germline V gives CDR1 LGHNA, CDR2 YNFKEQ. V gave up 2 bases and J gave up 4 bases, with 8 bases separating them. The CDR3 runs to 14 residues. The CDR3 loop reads CASSQQDSTGELFF. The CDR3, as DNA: TGTGCCAGCAGCCAACAGGACAGCACCGGGGAGCTGTTTTTT.

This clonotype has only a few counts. The CDR3 loop is CASRPGNTEAFF. CDR3 coding DNA: TGTGCCAGCAGACCAGGGAACACTGAAGCTTTCTTT. The rearrangement uses TRBV25-1 and TRBJ1-1; no firm D call. The CDR3 contains 12 residues. V was trimmed by 6 bases and J by 1 base, leaving 6 bases between them. Germline V gene data show CDR1 as MGHDK and CDR2 as SYGVNS.

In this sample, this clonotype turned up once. Here the CDR3 reads CARQGGGGYTEAFF. CDR3 in DNA: TGCGCCCGACAGGGAGGGGGCGGGTACACTGAAGCTTTCTTT. V and J are TRBV20-1 and TRBJ1-1, with 7 bases fitting TRBD1. The germline V gene has CDR1 DFQATT and CDR2 SNEGSKA (reference sequence). The CDR3 runs 14 residues.

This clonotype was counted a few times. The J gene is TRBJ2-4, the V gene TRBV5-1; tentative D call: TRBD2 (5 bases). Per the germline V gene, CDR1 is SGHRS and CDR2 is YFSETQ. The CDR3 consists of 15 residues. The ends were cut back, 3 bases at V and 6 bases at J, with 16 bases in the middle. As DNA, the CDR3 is TGCGCCAGCAGCTCCATGCCCGGACGGGGAAACATTCAGTACTTC. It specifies CASSSMPGRGNIQYF.